This TCR beta chain was observed in a study of shared clonotypes between healthy human individuals. Sequencing was performed with immunoSEQ multiplex PCR; in TCRdb, only in-frame clones are kept and a portion is missing. The sample consists of about 2.3 million clones, less than 95% of them appearing once. This clone was seen just once. The ends were cut back, 1 base at V and 2 bases at J, with 3 bases in the middle. CDR1 is SEHNR and CDR2 is FQNEAQ in the germline V gene (reference sequence). The CDR3 spans 14 residues. The receptor's source is a young man in good health. Some clones in this sample may be carry-over from other donors' samples. J is TRBJ2-6 and V is TRBV7-9, with D unresolved. Sequences were obtained from naive CD4+ T cells from PBMCs. Subset denoted: CD45RA+ positively selected. The CDR3 region has the DNA TGTGCCAGCAGCTTAGATGCTGGGGCCAACGTCCTGACTTTC. It codes for CASSLDAGANVLTF.